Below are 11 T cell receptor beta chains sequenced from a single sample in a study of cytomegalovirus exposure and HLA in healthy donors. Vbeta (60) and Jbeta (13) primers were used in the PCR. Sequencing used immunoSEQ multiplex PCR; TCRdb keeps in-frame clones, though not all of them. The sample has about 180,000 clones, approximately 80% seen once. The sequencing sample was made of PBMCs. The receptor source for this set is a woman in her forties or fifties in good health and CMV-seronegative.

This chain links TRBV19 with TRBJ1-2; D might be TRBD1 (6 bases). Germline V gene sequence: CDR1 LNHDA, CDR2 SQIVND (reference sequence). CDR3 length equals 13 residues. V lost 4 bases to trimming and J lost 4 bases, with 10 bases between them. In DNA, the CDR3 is TGTGCCAGTAGTAGCGGCAGGGGCTATGGCTACACCTTC. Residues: CASSSGRGYGYTF. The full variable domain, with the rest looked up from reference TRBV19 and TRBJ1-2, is DGGITQSPKYLFRKEGQNVTLSCEQNLNHDAMYWYRQDPGQGLRLIYYSQIVNDFQKGDIAEGYSVSREKKESFPLTVTSAQKNPTAFYLCASSSGRGYGYTFGSGTRLTVV.

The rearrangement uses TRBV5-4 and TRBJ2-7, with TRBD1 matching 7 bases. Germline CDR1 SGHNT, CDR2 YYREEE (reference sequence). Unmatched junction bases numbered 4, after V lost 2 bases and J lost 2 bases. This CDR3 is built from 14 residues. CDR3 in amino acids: CASSFRQGAYEQYF. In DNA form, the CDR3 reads TGTGCCAGCAGCTTTAGACAGGGAGCCTACGAGCAGTACTTC.

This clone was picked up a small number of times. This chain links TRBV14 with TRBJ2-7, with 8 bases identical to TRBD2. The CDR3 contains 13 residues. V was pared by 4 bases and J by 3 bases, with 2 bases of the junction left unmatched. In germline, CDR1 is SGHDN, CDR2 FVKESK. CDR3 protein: CASSPGLVYEQYF. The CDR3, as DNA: TGTGCCAGCAGCCCGGGACTAGTCTACGAGCAGTACTTC.

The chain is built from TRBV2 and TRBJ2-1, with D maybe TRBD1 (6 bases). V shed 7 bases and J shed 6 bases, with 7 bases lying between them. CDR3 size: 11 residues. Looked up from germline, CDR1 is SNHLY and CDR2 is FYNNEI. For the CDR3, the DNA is TGTGCCAGCACCAGGGGCAATGAGCAGTTCTTC. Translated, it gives CASTRGNEQFF. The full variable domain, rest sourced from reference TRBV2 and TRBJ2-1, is EPEVTQTPSHQVTQMGQEVILRCVPISNHLYFYWYRQILGQKVEFLVSFYNNEISEKSEIFDDQFSVERPDGSNFTLKIRSTKLEDSAMYFCASTRGNEQFFGPGTRLTVL.

The CDR3 here is CASGDRDSYGYTF. CDR3 in DNA: TGTGCCAGCGGGGACAGGGACAGCTATGGCTACACCTTC. The J gene is TRBJ1-2, the V gene TRBV2, with 9 nucleotides matching TRBD1. Trimming removed 8 bases from V and 4 bases from J; junction bases left unmatched: 5. This CDR3 comprises 13 residues. Germline V gene sequence: CDR1 SNHLY, CDR2 FYNNEI.

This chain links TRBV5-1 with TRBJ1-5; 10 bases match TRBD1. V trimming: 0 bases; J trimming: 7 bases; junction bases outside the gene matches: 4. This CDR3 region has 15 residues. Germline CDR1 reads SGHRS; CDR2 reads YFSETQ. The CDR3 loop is CASSLVWGQGQPQHF. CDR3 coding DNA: TGCGCCAGCAGCTTGGTTTGGGGACAGGGGCAGCCCCAGCATTTT.

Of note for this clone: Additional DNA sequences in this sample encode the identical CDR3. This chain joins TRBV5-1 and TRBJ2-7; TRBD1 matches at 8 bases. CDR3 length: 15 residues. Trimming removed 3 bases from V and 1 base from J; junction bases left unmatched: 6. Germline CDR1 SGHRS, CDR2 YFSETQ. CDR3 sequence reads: CASSSGQGSSYEQYF. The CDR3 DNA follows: TGCGCCAGCAGCTCTGGACAGGGTTCTTCCTACGAGCAGTACTTC.

The CDR3 here is CSVAAGDSNQPQHF. The DNA for the CDR3 is TGCAGCGTCGCCGCAGGGGATAGCAATCAGCCCCAGCATTTT. V and J are TRBV29-1 and TRBJ1-5; D is possibly TRBD1 (6 bases). Trimming removed 6 bases from V and 0 bases from J, with 12 bases in between. Per germline, CDR1 SQVTM and CDR2 ANQGSEA. The CDR3 is made up of 14 amino acids. Looking up the rest from reference TRBV29-1 and TRBJ1-5 gives the full variable domain: SAVISQKPSRDICQRGTSLTIQCQVDSQVTMMFWYRQQPGQSLTLIATANQGSEATYESGFVIDKFPISRPNLTFSTLTVSNMSPEDSSIYLCSVAAGDSNQPQHFGDGTRLSIL.

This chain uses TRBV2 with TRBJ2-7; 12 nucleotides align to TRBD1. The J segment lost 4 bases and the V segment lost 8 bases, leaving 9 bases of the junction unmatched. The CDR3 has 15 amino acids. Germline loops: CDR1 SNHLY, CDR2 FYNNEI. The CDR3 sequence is CASLQGTGGRYEQYF. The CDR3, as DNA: TGTGCCAGCCTTCAGGGGACAGGGGGCAGGTACGAGCAGTACTTC.

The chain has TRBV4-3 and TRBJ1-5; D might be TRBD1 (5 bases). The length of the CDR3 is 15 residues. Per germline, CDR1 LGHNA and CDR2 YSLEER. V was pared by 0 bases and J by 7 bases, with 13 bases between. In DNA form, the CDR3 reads TGCGCCAGCAGCCAAGAGTGGAGGGGTGACCAGCCCCAGCATTTT. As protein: CASSQEWRGDQPQHF.

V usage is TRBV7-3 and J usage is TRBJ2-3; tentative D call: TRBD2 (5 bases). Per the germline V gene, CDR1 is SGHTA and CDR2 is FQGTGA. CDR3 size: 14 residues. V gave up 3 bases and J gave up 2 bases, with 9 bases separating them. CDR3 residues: CASSFGGLTDTQYF. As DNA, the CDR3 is TGTGCCAGCAGCTTCGGCGGACTCACAGATACGCAGTATTTT.